This is a list of T cell receptor beta chains from one sample in a study of control samples from healthy donors and cancer patients. Profiling relied on immunoSEQ multiplex PCR, and the TCRdb table lists in-frame clones only, not all of them. The sample comprises under 200,000 clones, 92% of which are singletons, and approximately 0.7% rests with the top ten. Material: blood. Source of these receptors: a woman in her twenties or thirties in good health. The CDR3 runs from the conserved cysteine through the conserved F or W. A D gene is named only where the DNA matches it firmly. Clone size is shown for a subset of rows, as once, few, many or a class of expanded clone.

D gene: -
J gene: TRBJ2-2
V gene: TRBV7-9
clone size: -
CDR3 DNA: TGTGCCAGCAGCTTAGACGGGGGCGGGGGCGGAGCGAACACCGGGGAGCTGTTTTTT
CDR3 protein: CASSLDGGGGGANTGELFF

D gene: TRBD2
J gene: TRBJ2-1
V gene: TRBV28
clone size: -
CDR3 DNA: TGTGCCAGCAGGTGGACTAGCGGGGCTAATGAGCAGTTCTTC
CDR3 protein: CASRWTSGANEQFF

D gene: TRBD1
J gene: TRBJ2-5
V gene: TRBV6-1
clone size: -
CDR3 DNA: TGTGCCAGCAGTGAAGGGTGGTCTACAGGGGGAGAGACCCAGTACTTC
CDR3 protein: CASSEGWSTGGETQYF

D gene: TRBD2
J gene: TRBJ2-3
V gene: TRBV28
clone size: -
CDR3 DNA: TGTGCCAGCATGCTAGCGGGAGATACGCAGTATTTT
CDR3 protein: CASMLAGDTQYF

D gene: TRBD2
J gene: TRBJ2-7
V gene: TRBV27
clone size: -
CDR3 DNA: TGTGCCAGCAGTCCCCAACTAGCGGGAGGTCCCTACGAGCAGTACTTC
CDR3 protein: CASSPQLAGGPYEQYF

D gene: TRBD2
J gene: TRBJ2-1
V gene: TRBV19
clone size: -
CDR3 DNA: TGTGCCAGTAAAGTTGGGTCTAGCGGGAAAGAGCAGTTCTTC
CDR3 protein: CASKVGSSGKEQFF

D gene: TRBD1
J gene: TRBJ2-7
V gene: TRBV6-5
clone size: -
CDR3 DNA: TGTGCCAGCAGTTCCCTTCGGACAGGGACGACCTACGAGCAGTACTTC
CDR3 protein: CASSSLRTGTTYEQYF

D gene: -
J gene: TRBJ2-7
V gene: TRBV4-1
clone size: -
CDR3 DNA: TGCGCCAGCAAACATACAGGGACCCACGAGCAGTACTTC
CDR3 protein: CASKHTGTHEQYF

D gene: -
J gene: TRBJ2-6
V gene: TRBV19
clone size: once
CDR3 DNA: TGTGCCAGCGTTACCCGTGGGGCCAACGTCCTGACTTTC
CDR3 protein: CASVTRGANVLTF

D gene: -
J gene: TRBJ2-7
V gene: TRBV6-5
clone size: -
CDR3 DNA: TGTGCCAGCAGTTATGGGTTGGGCTCCTACGAGCAGTACTTC
CDR3 protein: CASSYGLGSYEQYF

D gene: -
J gene: TRBJ2-2
V gene: TRBV9
clone size: -
CDR3 DNA: TGTGCCAGCAGCGTCGACGGAGGGGGCACCGGGGAGCTGTTTTTT
CDR3 protein: CASSVDGGGTGELFF

D gene: TRBD1
J gene: TRBJ1-4
V gene: TRBV5-1
clone size: -
CDR3 DNA: TGCGCCAGCAGCTTGGTGGGACAGATAAATGAAAAACTGTTTTTT
CDR3 protein: CASSLVGQINEKLFF

D gene: -
J gene: TRBJ1-6
V gene: TRBV5-1
clone size: -
CDR3 DNA: TGCGCCAGCAGCTTGGGGTTAGGGAGCTACTATAATTCACCCCTCCACTTT
CDR3 protein: CASSLGLGSYYNSPLHF

D gene: TRBD1
J gene: TRBJ2-1
V gene: TRBV27
clone size: -
CDR3 DNA: TGTGCCAGCAGTCCTCTCCCGGGACAGGGGGACAATGAGCAGTTCTTC
CDR3 protein: CASSPLPGQGDNEQFF

D gene: -
J gene: TRBJ1-1
V gene: TRBV6-6
clone size: -
CDR3 DNA: TGTGCCAGCAATCGGGGGTTAGGGGCAGGTGGGATGAACACTGAAGCTTTCTTT
CDR3 protein: CASNRGLGAGGMNTEAFF

D gene: -
J gene: TRBJ1-1
V gene: TRBV5-6
clone size: -
CDR3 DNA: TGTGCCAGCAGTTTAACACCTTTGAACACTGAAGCTTTCTTT
CDR3 protein: CASSLTPLNTEAFF

D gene: TRBD2
J gene: TRBJ2-5
V gene: TRBV6-6
clone size: -
CDR3 DNA: TGTGCCAGCAGCTGGACTAGATCAGAGACCCAGTACTTC
CDR3 protein: CASSWTRSETQYF

D gene: -
J gene: TRBJ1-1
V gene: TRBV2
clone size: -
CDR3 DNA: TGTGCCAGCAGTCCAACAGGGTGGATGACTGAAGCTTTCTTT
CDR3 protein: CASSPTGWMTEAFF

D gene: -
J gene: TRBJ2-5
V gene: TRBV28
clone size: -
CDR3 DNA: TGTGCCAGCAGGCCCTGGGGCAGGGAGACCCAGTACTTC
CDR3 protein: CASRPWGRETQYF

D gene: -
J gene: TRBJ1-4
V gene: TRBV19
clone size: -
CDR3 DNA: TGTGCCAGTAGTACCTCACAGGGTCTCGGGGCTGAAAAACTGTTTTTT
CDR3 protein: CASSTSQGLGAEKLFF

D gene: -
J gene: TRBJ2-3
V gene: TRBV5-1
clone size: -
CDR3 DNA: TGCGCCAGCAGCTCCGGGACTAGCACAGATACGCAGTATTTT
CDR3 protein: CASSSGTSTDTQYF

D gene: -
J gene: TRBJ1-5
V gene: TRBV4-1
clone size: -
CDR3 DNA: TGCGCCAGCAGCCATCAACAGAATAGCAATCAGCCCCAGCATTTT
CDR3 protein: CASSHQQNSNQPQHF

D gene: -
J gene: TRBJ2-3
V gene: TRBV18
clone size: -
CDR3 DNA: TGTGCCAGCTCACCCACTCCCACAGATACGCAGTATTTT
CDR3 protein: CASSPTPTDTQYF

D gene: -
J gene: TRBJ2-1
V gene: TRBV13
clone size: -
CDR3 DNA: TGTGCCAGCGCTGCCCGGGGGAGCTCCTACAATGAGCAGTTCTTC
CDR3 protein: CASAARGSSYNEQFF

D gene: -
J gene: TRBJ2-2
V gene: TRBV7-3
clone size: -
CDR3 DNA: TGTGCCAGCAGCTTAACGACCAACACCGGGGAGCTGTTTTTT
CDR3 protein: CASSLTTNTGELFF

D gene: -
J gene: TRBJ2-1
V gene: TRBV6-2/TRBV6-3
clone size: -
CDR3 DNA: TGTGCCAGCAGTTACGTTCGGGAGTGGTTCGATGAGCAGTTCTTC
CDR3 protein: CASSYVREWFDEQFF

D gene: -
J gene: TRBJ1-2
V gene: TRBV6-5
clone size: once
CDR3 DNA: TGTGCCAGCAGTTACTACGGGGAAGCTAACTATGGCTACACCTTC
CDR3 protein: CASSYYGEANYGYTF

D gene: -
J gene: TRBJ2-5
V gene: TRBV7-2
clone size: -
CDR3 DNA: TGTGCCAGCAGCTTTGGGGAGACCCAGTACTTC
CDR3 protein: CASSFGETQYF

D gene: -
J gene: TRBJ2-1
V gene: TRBV27
clone size: -
CDR3 DNA: TGTGCCAGCAGTATAGCCGGGGAGCAGTTCTTC
CDR3 protein: CASSIAGEQFF

D gene: TRBD1
J gene: TRBJ1-2
V gene: TRBV6-2/TRBV6-3
clone size: -
CDR3 DNA: TGTGCCAGCAGTTACTCGGGGACAGCTTATGGCTACACCTTC
CDR3 protein: CASSYSGTAYGYTF

D gene: -
J gene: TRBJ2-1
V gene: TRBV6-1
clone size: -
CDR3 DNA: TGTGCCAGCAGTGAAGTATGGCGGGGCCACTCCTTGAGGGATGAGCAGTTCTTC
CDR3 protein: CASSEVWRGHSLRDEQFF

D gene: -
J gene: TRBJ2-3
V gene: TRBV7-9
clone size: -
CDR3 DNA: TGTGCCAGCAGCCCGTACGGCAGCTTATCTTTCACAGATACGCAGTATTTT
CDR3 protein: CASSPYGSLSFTDTQYF

D gene: TRBD1
J gene: TRBJ2-6
V gene: TRBV19
clone size: -
CDR3 DNA: TGTGCCTCTAGACAGGGGGTCAACTCTGGGGCCAACGTCCTGACTTTC
CDR3 protein: CASRQGVNSGANVLTF

D gene: -
J gene: TRBJ2-3
V gene: TRBV24-1
clone size: few
CDR3 DNA: TGTGCCACCAGTGGCGGGACCGCCAAGGGAGATACGCAGTATTTT
CDR3 protein: CATSGGTAKGDTQYF

D gene: -
J gene: TRBJ2-3
V gene: TRBV7-9
clone size: once
CDR3 DNA: TGTGCCAGCAGCTTAGGGTCGTATGTGGGAAGCACAGATACGCAGTATTTT
CDR3 protein: CASSLGSYVGSTDTQYF

D gene: TRBD2
J gene: TRBJ2-3
V gene: TRBV9
clone size: -
CDR3 DNA: TGTGCCAGCAGCGACGGGACTAGCGGGAGGGTGTACACAGATACGCAGTATTTT
CDR3 protein: CASSDGTSGRVYTDTQYF

D gene: -
J gene: TRBJ1-2
V gene: TRBV29-1
clone size: -
CDR3 DNA: TGCAGCCTCCCCCAGGGAGGGTTCTATGGCTACACCTTC
CDR3 protein: CSLPQGGFYGYTF

D gene: -
J gene: TRBJ1-1
V gene: TRBV6-2/TRBV6-3
clone size: -
CDR3 DNA: TGTGCCAGCAGTTACCCGCCGCCGGCGGTGAACACTGAAGCTTTCTTT
CDR3 protein: CASSYPPPAVNTEAFF

D gene: -
J gene: TRBJ2-2
V gene: TRBV27
clone size: -
CDR3 DNA: TGTGCCAGCAGTTTAGAAGGGACGCCGAACACCGGGGAGCTGTTTTTT
CDR3 protein: CASSLEGTPNTGELFF

D gene: TRBD1
J gene: TRBJ1-1
V gene: TRBV9
clone size: -
CDR3 DNA: TGTGCCAGCAGTTTCAGGGGGGTTCTCTCTGAAGCTTTCTTT
CDR3 protein: CASSFRGVLSEAFF

D gene: TRBD2
J gene: TRBJ2-5
V gene: TRBV7-9
clone size: -
CDR3 DNA: TGTGCCAGCAGCTCAACTAGCGGGAGCTGGGGTTGGGAGACCCAGTACTTC
CDR3 protein: CASSSTSGSWGWETQYF

D gene: -
J gene: TRBJ1-5
V gene: TRBV7-2
clone size: -
CDR3 DNA: TGTGCCAGCAGCTCCCAGGATCAGCCCCAGCATTTT
CDR3 protein: CASSSQDQPQHF

D gene: -
J gene: TRBJ1-2
V gene: TRBV14
clone size: once
CDR3 DNA: TGTGCCAGCAGCCATATAACAGGGAGTGTTAACTATGGCTACACCTTC
CDR3 protein: CASSHITGSVNYGYTF

D gene: TRBD1
J gene: TRBJ1-1
V gene: TRBV6-5
clone size: -
CDR3 DNA: TGTGCCAGCAGCCTGGACAGGGTGAACACTGAAGCTTTCTTT
CDR3 protein: CASSLDRVNTEAFF

D gene: -
J gene: TRBJ1-1
V gene: TRBV28
clone size: once
CDR3 DNA: TGTGCCAGCAGTTTATATAGGGCCAGGGGCACTGAAGCTTTCTTT
CDR3 protein: CASSLYRARGTEAFF

D gene: TRBD2
J gene: TRBJ2-5
V gene: TRBV6-6
clone size: -
CDR3 DNA: TGTGCCGCCGCGGAATGGGGGGGGACCCAGTACTTC
CDR3 protein: CAAAEWGGTQYF

D gene: -
J gene: TRBJ1-5
V gene: TRBV28
clone size: -
CDR3 DNA: TGTGCCAGCAGTTTATCGTACACTCGCACAGGGCTGAGCAATCAGCCCCAGCATTTT
CDR3 protein: CASSLSYTRTGLSNQPQHF

D gene: -
J gene: TRBJ2-1
V gene: TRBV7-9
clone size: -
CDR3 DNA: TGTGCCAGCAGCTCCCCAGGGGCTTACAATGAGCAGTTCTTC
CDR3 protein: CASSSPGAYNEQFF

D gene: -
J gene: TRBJ1-4
V gene: TRBV4-2
clone size: -
CDR3 DNA: TGTGCCAGCCGAAAAGGGGGAGGGGAGAGGGGCTTTAATGAAAAACTGTTTTTT
CDR3 protein: CASRKGGGERGFNEKLFF

D gene: TRBD2
J gene: TRBJ2-2
V gene: TRBV4-2
clone size: -
CDR3 DNA: TGTGCCAGCAGCCAAGATCGGGGCCGACTAGCGGGAGAGTCGGTCGGGGAGCTGTTTTTT
CDR3 protein: CASSQDRGRLAGESVGELFF

D gene: TRBD2
J gene: TRBJ2-1
V gene: TRBV28
clone size: -
CDR3 DNA: TGTGCCAGCAGTCCTCCCCCTCTAGCGGGAGGCGACAATGAGCAGTTCTTC
CDR3 protein: CASSPPPLAGGDNEQFF

D gene: TRBD2
J gene: TRBJ2-7
V gene: TRBV14
clone size: -
CDR3 DNA: TGTGCCAGCAGCCAACCCGGGACTAGCGGCCTGGAGCAGTACTTC
CDR3 protein: CASSQPGTSGLEQYF

D gene: -
J gene: TRBJ1-2
V gene: TRBV24-1
clone size: -
CDR3 DNA: TGTGCCACCAGTGTCCGTGACAGGAACCAATCTGACTATGGCTACACCTTC
CDR3 protein: CATSVRDRNQSDYGYTF

D gene: -
J gene: TRBJ1-1
V gene: TRBV7-9
clone size: -
CDR3 DNA: TGTGCCAGCAGCTTAGCTGGGACGGTGAACACTGAAGCTTTCTTT
CDR3 protein: CASSLAGTVNTEAFF

D gene: -
J gene: TRBJ2-1
V gene: TRBV7-7
clone size: -
CDR3 DNA: TGTGCCAGCAGCTTAGGGGCAGGGCAGGGGAATGAGCAGTTCTTC
CDR3 protein: CASSLGAGQGNEQFF

D gene: -
J gene: TRBJ2-5
V gene: TRBV28
clone size: -
CDR3 DNA: TGTGCCAGCAGTCCGTCCTGGGGACAAGAGACCCAGTACTTC
CDR3 protein: CASSPSWGQETQYF

D gene: TRBD1
J gene: TRBJ2-7
V gene: TRBV2
clone size: -
CDR3 DNA: TGTGCCAGCAGGGATGACAGGGGGACTCCCTACGAGCAGTACTTC
CDR3 protein: CASRDDRGTPYEQYF

D gene: TRBD1
J gene: TRBJ1-2
V gene: TRBV11-2
clone size: -
CDR3 DNA: TGTGCCAGCAGCTATATGACAGGGACTAGCGGCTACACCTTC
CDR3 protein: CASSYMTGTSGYTF

D gene: TRBD1
J gene: TRBJ2-7
V gene: TRBV5-6
clone size: -
CDR3 DNA: TGTGCCAGCACCAATCCACAGGGGTCCTACGAGCAGTACTTC
CDR3 protein: CASTNPQGSYEQYF